The clone carrying this T cell receptor (beta chain) was recorded a few times. This record belongs to a study of blood T cell repertoires in COVID-19. Germline lookup yields CDR1 SQVTM and CDR2 ANQGSEA. This CDR3 region has 13 residues. Trimming removed 7 bases from V and 4 bases from J, with 16 bases in between. Only in-frame clones appear in the TCRdb table, and some are missing; sequencing was by immunoSEQ multiplex PCR. Of more than 250,000 clones listed, around 83% were seen once; the top ten hold about 1.2%. What was sequenced was peripheral blood. The receptor's source is a woman aged 45-59 years with acute or convalescent COVID-19. The gene calls are TRBV29-1 and TRBJ2-5; possible D gene TRBD1, 5 bases. This CDR3 reads CSAAPSGAETQYF. CDR3 DNA: TGCAGCGCAGCGCCCTCTGGGGCAGAGACCCAGTACTTC.